This entry lists 8 T cell receptor beta chains sequenced from one sample in a study of blood T cell repertoires in COVID-19. Libraries were prepared by immunoSEQ multiplex PCR; TCRdb keeps only in-frame clonotypes and omits some of them. This table holds about 500,000 clones, around 90% found once. The material sequenced was PBMCs or T cells enriched from blood (not recorded which). These receptors all stem from a woman in her late teens or twenties who had recovered from COVID-19.

The V gene is TRBV27, the J gene TRBJ1-2; D might be TRBD1 (6 bases). CDR3 length: 15 amino acids. Per germline, CDR1 MNHEY and CDR2 SMNVEV (reference sequence). Trimming took off 0 bases at V and 4 bases at J, with 12 bases between the two ends. In DNA form, the CDR3 reads TGTGCCAGCAGTTTATCGGGGGCGAGGAGCTATGGCTACACCTTC. This codes for CASSLSGARSYGYTF.

V gene TRBV7-2 combines with J gene TRBJ2-5; the match to TRBD1 covers 12 bases. This CDR3 comprises 15 residues. Germline values: CDR1 SGHTA, CDR2 FQGNSA. V was clipped by 4 bases and J by 9 bases; unmatched bases: 9. CDR3: CASSSPGQGAGAQYF. CDR3 DNA sequence: TGTGCCAGCAGCTCCCCGGGACAGGGGGCCGGGGCCCAGTACTTC.

This chain uses TRBV30 with TRBJ1-4; D is possibly TRBD1 (5 bases). The CDR3 spans 14 residues. V was cut by 3 bases and J by 9 bases, with 17 bases left in between. Per germline, CDR1 GTSNPN and CDR2 SVGIG (reference sequence). The CDR3 loop is CAWSGGEDEKKLFF. The DNA of the CDR3 is TGTGCCTGGAGCGGAGGGGAGGACGAGAAAAAACTGTTTTTT.

V and J are TRBV7-3 and TRBJ2-7, with 8 bases aligning to TRBD2. The CDR3 covers 15 residues. Looked up from germline, CDR1 is SGHTA and CDR2 is FQGTGA. V gave up 5 bases and J gave up 4 bases; unmatched junction bases: 10. The CDR3, as DNA: TGTGCCAGCAGCCCCGGACTAGCTCAAAGTTACGAGCAGTACTTC. Amino acids: CASSPGLAQSYEQYF.

CDR3 DNA sequence: TGTGCCAGCAGCCTAACGAACTATGGCTACACCTTC. It encodes CASSLTNYGYTF. This chain uses TRBV11-2 with TRBJ1-2, with unresolved D. V lost 5 bases and J 2 bases, leaving 6 bases between the germline ends. CDR1 is SGHAT and CDR2 is FQNNGV in the germline V gene. The CDR3 contains 12 residues. Based on the CDR3 plus reference TRBV11-2 and TRBJ1-2, the full variable domain is EAGVAQSPRYKIIEKRQSVAFWCNPISGHATLYWYQQILGQGPKLLIQFQNNGVVDDSQLPKDRFSAERLKGVDSTLKIQPAKLEDSAVYLCASSLTNYGYTFGSGTRLTVV.

CDR3 sequence reads: CASSLEQGQETQYF. CDR3 DNA: TGTGCCAGCAGCTTAGAGCAGGGTCAAGAGACCCAGTACTTC. The V and J genes are TRBV7-2 and TRBJ2-5; weak D call: TRBD1 (5 bases). V lost 1 base and J lost 2, with 8 bases in between. This CDR3 comprises 14 residues. Germline CDR1 is SGHTA and CDR2 is FQGNSA.

This clone was picked up a small number of times. This chain connects TRBV7-7 to TRBJ2-2; perhaps TRBD1 as D (6 bases). The CDR3 consists of 14 residues. Per the germline V gene, CDR1 is SSHAT and CDR2 is FNYEAQ (reference sequence). Deletions cut 4 bases from V and 5 bases from J, with 11 bases between. The CDR3 bases are TGTGCCAGCAGCTCAGCCAGGGGAACCGGGGAGCTGTTTTTT. This encodes CASSSARGTGELFF.

V and J are TRBV7-9 and TRBJ1-5; TRBD1 might be the D (5 bases). V lost 5 bases to trimming and J lost 6 bases, with 14 bases between them. The CDR3 is 14 amino acids. Germline V gene lookup returns CDR1 SEHNR and CDR2 FQNEAQ (reference sequence). Here the CDR3 DNA reads TGTGCCAGCAGCCCCGACAGTGTGGGTCAGCCCCAGCATTTT. Its protein is CASSPDSVGQPQHF.